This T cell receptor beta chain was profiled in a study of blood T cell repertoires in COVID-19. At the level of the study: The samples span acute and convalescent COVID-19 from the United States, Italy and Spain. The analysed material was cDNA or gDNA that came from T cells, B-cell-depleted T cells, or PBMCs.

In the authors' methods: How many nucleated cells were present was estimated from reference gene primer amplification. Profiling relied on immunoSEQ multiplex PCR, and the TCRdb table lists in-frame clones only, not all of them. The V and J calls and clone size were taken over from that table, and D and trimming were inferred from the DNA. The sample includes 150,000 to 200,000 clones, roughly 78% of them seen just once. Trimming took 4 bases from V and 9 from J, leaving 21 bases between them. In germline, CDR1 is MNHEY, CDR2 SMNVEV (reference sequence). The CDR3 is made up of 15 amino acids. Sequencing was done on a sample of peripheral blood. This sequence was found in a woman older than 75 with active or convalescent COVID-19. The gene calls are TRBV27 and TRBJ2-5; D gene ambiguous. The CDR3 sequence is CASSSSGYSRYSQYF. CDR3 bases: TGTGCCAGCAGTTCTTCAGGATATTCTCGATATTCCCAGTACTTC.